The sequence of this TCR beta chain was determined in a study of PD-L1 blockade in urothelial cancer. Study-level information: T cells numbered a median of around 140,000 in the blood samples.

Here immunoSEQ multiplex PCR was the method, and the copy in TCRdb shows in-frame clones only, minus some. The table includes 35,000 to 40,000 clones, 90% detected once. The CDR3 loop spans 18 amino acids. From germline, CDR1 is LNHDA and CDR2 SQIVND (reference sequence). After removal of 6 bases from V and 4 bases from J, the junction contained 15 bases not matched to a gene. The sample here was PBMCs, taken around atezolizumab (anti-PD-L1) treatment. The TCR comes from a man between 65 and 85 years old with urothelial cancer. This chain connects TRBV19 to TRBJ1-5, with 10 bases matching TRBD1. The CDR3: CASREVGQGRVWNQPQHF. CDR3 bases: TGTGCCAGTAGAGAGGTGGGACAGGGGAGGGTTTGGAATCAGCCCCAGCATTTT.